The T cell receptor (beta chain) under discussion was sequenced for a study of human T cells and chemical hapten exposure. In the study overall: Read at 6 days, the patch tests placed 0.01% DPC on the upper back. Study results and limitations: Counts of TCRs expanded at PT1 correlated positively with patch test score. Expanded TCRs showed more large CDR3 clusters than pre-sensitization or healthy control sets.

Between the trimmed V and J ends, which lost 1 base and 5 bases, there was a span of 10 bases. This CDR3 region has 14 residues. From germline, CDR1 is SGHVS and CDR2 FQNEAQ. As for time point: pre-sensitization, week 0. The treatment: therapeutic diphenylcyclopropenone sensitization with weekly scalp DPC. The study enrolled 18 to 70-year-old alopecia patients suitable for DPC. TCRdb reprocessed the RACE reads via MiXCR and lists one record per CDR3 protein. The repertoire has more than 250,000 distinct CDR3 sequences, about 9.4% of them found once; the top ten carry about 2.1%. This clonotype was observed a handful of times. The target antigen is unknown.

The V gene is TRBV7-8, the J gene TRBJ2-3; tentative D call: TRBD2 (5 bases). The source of this sequence is a woman aged 40 to 50 with alopecia areata. Some clones in this sample may be carry-over from other donors' samples. The starting material was whole blood, obtained in connection with sensitization to the hapten diphenylcyclopropenone (DPC). CDR3 in amino acids: CASSLELVGDTQYF. Written as DNA, the CDR3 is TGTGCCAGCAGCTTAGAACTAGTCGGAGATACGCAGTATTTT. Looking up the rest from reference TRBV7-8 and TRBJ2-3 gives the full variable domain: GAGVSQSPRYKVAKRGQDVALRCDPISGHVSLFWYQQALGQGPEFLTYFQNEAQLDKSGLPSDRFFAERPEGSVSTLKIQRTQQEDSAVYLCASSLELVGDTQYFGPGTRLTVL.